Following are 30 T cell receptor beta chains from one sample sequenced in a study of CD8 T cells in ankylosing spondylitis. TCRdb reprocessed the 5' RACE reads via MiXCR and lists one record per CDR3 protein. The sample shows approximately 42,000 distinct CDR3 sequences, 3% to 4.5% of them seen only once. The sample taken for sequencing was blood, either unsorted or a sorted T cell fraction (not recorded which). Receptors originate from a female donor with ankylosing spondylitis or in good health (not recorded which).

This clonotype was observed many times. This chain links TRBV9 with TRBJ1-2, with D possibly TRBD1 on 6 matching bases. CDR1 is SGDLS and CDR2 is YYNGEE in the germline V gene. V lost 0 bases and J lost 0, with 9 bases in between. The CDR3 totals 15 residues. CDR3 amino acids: CASSVDPGANYGYTF. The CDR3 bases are TGTGCCAGCAGCGTAGATCCAGGGGCTAACTATGGCTACACCTTC.

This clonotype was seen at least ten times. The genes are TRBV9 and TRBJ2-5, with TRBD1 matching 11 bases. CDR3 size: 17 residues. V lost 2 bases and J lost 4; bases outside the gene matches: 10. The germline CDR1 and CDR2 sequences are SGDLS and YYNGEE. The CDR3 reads CASSVSSGQGGRETQYF. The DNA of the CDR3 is TGTGCCAGCAGCGTTTCTTCGGGACAGGGGGGGCGAGAGACCCAGTACTTC.

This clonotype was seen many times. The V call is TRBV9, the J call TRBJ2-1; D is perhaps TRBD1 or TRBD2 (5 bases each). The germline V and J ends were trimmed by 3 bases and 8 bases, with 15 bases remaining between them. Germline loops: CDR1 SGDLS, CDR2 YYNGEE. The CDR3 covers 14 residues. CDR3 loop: CASSAGTVTDEQFF. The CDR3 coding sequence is TGTGCCAGCAGCGCCGGGACGGTGACTGATGAGCAGTTCTTC.

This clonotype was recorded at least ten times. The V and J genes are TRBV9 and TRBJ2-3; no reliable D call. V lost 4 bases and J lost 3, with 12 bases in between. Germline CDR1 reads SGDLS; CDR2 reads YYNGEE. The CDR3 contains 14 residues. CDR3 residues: CASSPSADTDTQYF. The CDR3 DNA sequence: TGTGCCAGCAGCCCCAGTGCGGATACAGATACGCAGTATTTT.

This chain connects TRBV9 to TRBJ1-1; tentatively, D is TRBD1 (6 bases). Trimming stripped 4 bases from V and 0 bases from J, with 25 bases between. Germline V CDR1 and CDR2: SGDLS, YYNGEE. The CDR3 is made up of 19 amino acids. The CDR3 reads CASSQIHTRGKWMNTEAFF. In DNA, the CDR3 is TGTGCCAGCAGCCAAATACACACCAGGGGCAAGTGGATGAACACTGAAGCTTTCTTT. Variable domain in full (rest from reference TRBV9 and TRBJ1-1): DSGVTQTPKHLITATGQRVTLRCSPRSGDLSVYWYQQSLDQGLQFLIQYYNGEERAKGNILERFSAQQFPDLHSELNLSSLELGDSALYFCASSQIHTRGKWMNTEAFFGQGTRLTVV.

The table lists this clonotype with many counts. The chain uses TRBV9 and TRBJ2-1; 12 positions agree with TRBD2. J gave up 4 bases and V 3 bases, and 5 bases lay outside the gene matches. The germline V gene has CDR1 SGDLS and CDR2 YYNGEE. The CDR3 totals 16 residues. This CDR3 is CASSDYGLAGYNEQFF. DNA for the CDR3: TGTGCCAGCAGCGATTATGGACTAGCGGGGTACAATGAGCAGTTCTTC.

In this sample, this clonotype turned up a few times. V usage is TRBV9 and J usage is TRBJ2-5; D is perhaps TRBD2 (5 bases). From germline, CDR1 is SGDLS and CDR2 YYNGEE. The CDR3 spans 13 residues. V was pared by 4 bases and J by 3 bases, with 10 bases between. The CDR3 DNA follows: TGTGCCAGCAGCCTGGCGGGTAAAGAGACCCAGTACTTC. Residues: CASSLAGKETQYF.

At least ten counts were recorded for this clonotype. The CDR3 region has the DNA TGTGCCAGCAGCGTAAACGAGCAAGAGACCCAGTACTTC. It is translated as CASSVNEQETQYF. V usage is TRBV9 and J usage is TRBJ2-5, with no clear D. The V gene lost 1 base and the J gene lost 2 bases, with 6 bases spanning the gap. This CDR3 comprises 13 residues. Germline-derived CDR1 and CDR2 are SGDLS and YYNGEE.

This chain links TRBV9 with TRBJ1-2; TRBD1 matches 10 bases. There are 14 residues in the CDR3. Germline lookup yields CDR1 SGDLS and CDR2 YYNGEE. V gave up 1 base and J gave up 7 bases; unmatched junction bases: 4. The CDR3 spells CASSVQTGGGGYTF. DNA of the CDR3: TGTGCCAGCAGCGTACAGACAGGGGGCGGTGGCTACACCTTC.

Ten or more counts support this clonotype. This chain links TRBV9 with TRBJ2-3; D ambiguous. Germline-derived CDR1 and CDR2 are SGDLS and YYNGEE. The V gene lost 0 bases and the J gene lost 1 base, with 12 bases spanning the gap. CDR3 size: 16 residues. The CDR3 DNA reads TGTGCCAGCAGCGTAGAAGGTAGCTTCCGCACAGATACGCAGTATTTT. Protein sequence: CASSVEGSFRTDTQYF.

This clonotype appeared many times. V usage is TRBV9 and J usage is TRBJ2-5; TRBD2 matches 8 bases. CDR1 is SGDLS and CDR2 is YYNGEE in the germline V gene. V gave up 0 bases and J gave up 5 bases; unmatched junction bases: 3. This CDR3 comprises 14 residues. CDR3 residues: CASSVAPGGETQYF. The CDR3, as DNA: TGTGCCAGCAGCGTAGCTCCGGGGGGGGAGACCCAGTACTTC.

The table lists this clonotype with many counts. The CDR3 sequence: CASSTEGTAGPGNTIYF. The CDR3 nucleotides are TGTGCCAGCAGCACAGAAGGGACAGCCGGGCCTGGAAACACCATATATTTT. J is TRBJ1-3 and V is TRBV9; TRBD1 matches at 7 bases. Germline V CDR1 and CDR2: SGDLS, YYNGEE. The V gene end was trimmed by 4 bases and the J gene end by 2 bases; junction bases not matched to a gene: 12. The CDR3 is 17 residues long.

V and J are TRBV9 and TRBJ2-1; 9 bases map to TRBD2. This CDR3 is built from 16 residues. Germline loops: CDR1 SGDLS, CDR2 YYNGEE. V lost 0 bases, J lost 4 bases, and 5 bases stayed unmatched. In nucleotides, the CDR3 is TGTGCCAGCAGCGTAGACCCTAGCGGGGCTTACAATGAGCAGTTCTTC. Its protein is CASSVDPSGAYNEQFF.

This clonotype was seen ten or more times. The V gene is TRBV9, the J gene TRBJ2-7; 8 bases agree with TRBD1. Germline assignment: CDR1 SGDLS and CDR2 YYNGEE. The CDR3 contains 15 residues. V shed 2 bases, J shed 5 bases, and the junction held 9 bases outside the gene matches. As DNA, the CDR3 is TGTGCCAGCAGCGTTGGCCCGGACAGGGCCCACGAGCAGTACTTC. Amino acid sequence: CASSVGPDRAHEQYF.

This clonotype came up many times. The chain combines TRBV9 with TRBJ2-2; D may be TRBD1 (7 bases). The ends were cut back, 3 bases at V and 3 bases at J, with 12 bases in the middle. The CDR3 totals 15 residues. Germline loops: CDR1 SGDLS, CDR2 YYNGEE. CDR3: CASSALRGDTGELFF. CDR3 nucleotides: TGTGCCAGCAGCGCCCTCAGGGGGGACACCGGGGAGCTGTTTTTT.

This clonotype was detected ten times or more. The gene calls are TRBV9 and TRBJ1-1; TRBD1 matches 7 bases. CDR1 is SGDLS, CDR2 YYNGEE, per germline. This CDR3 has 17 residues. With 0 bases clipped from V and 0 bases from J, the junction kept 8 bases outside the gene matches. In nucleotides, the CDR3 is TGTGCCAGCAGCGTAGGGACAGGTGGGGAGATGAACACTGAAGCTTTCTTT. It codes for CASSVGTGGEMNTEAFF.

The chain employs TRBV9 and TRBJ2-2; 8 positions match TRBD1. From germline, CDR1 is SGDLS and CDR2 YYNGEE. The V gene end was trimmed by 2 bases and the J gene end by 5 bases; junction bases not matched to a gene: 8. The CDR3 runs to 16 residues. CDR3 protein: CASSVDQGASTGELFF. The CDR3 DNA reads TGTGCCAGCAGCGTCGACCAGGGGGCAAGTACCGGGGAGCTGTTTTTT.

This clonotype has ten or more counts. CDR3 sequence (DNA): TGTGCCAGCAGCCTTCAGACAGGGAGGGCAGATACGCAGTATTTT. Translation gives CASSLQTGRADTQYF. The chain joins TRBV9 to TRBJ2-3, with D tentatively TRBD1 or TRBD2 (7 bases each). V was cut by 4 bases and J by 4 bases, with 16 bases left in between. The CDR3 extends over 15 amino acids. Germline V gives CDR1 SGDLS, CDR2 YYNGEE.

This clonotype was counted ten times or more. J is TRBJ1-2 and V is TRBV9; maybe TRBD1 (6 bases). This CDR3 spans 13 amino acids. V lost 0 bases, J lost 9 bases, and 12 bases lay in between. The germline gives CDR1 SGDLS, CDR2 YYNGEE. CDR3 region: CASSVDRDSSYTF. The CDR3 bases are TGTGCCAGCAGCGTAGACAGGGATAGCAGCTACACCTTC.

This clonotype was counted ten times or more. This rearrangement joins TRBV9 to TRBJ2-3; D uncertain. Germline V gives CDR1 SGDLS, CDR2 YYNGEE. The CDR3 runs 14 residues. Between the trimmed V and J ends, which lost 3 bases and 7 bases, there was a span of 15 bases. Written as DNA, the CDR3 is TGTGCCAGCAGCGCAACAGAGGCGAGGAATACGCAGTATTTT. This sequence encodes CASSATEARNTQYF.

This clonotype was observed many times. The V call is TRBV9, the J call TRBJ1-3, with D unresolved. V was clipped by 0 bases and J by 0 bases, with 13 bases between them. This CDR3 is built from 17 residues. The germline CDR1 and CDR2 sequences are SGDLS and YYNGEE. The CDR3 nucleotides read TGTGCCAGCAGCGTAGCGGCAGCTCCCCTCTCTGGAAACACCATATATTTT. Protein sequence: CASSVAAAPLSGNTIYF. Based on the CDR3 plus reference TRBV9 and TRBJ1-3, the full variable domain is DSGVTQTPKHLITATGQRVTLRCSPRSGDLSVYWYQQSLDQGLQFLIQYYNGEERAKGNILERFSAQQFPDLHSELNLSSLELGDSALYFCASSVAAAPLSGNTIYFGEGSWLTVV.

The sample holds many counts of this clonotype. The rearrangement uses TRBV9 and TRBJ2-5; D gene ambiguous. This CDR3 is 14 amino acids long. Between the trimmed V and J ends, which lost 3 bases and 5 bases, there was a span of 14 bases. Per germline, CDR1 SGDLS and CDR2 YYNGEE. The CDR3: CASSAKSVTETQYF. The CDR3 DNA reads TGTGCCAGCAGCGCCAAAAGCGTTACGGAGACCCAGTACTTC.

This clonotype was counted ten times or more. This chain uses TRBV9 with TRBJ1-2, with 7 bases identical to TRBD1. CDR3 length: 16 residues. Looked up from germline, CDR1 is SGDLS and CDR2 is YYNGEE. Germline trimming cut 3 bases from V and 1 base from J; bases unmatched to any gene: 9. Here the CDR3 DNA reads TGTGCCAGCAGCGCTACCACAGGGGTTAGTAACTATGGCTACACCTTC. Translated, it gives CASSATTGVSNYGYTF.

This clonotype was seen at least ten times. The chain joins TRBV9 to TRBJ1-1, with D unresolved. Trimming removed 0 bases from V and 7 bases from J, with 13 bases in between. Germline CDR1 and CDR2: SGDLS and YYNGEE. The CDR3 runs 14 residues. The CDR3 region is CASSVDPVTVEAFF. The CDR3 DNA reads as TGTGCCAGCAGCGTAGATCCCGTAACGGTTGAAGCTTTCTTT. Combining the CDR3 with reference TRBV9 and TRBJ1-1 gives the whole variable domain DSGVTQTPKHLITATGQRVTLRCSPRSGDLSVYWYQQSLDQGLQFLIQYYNGEERAKGNILERFSAQQFPDLHSELNLSSLELGDSALYFCASSVDPVTVEAFFGQGTRLTVV.

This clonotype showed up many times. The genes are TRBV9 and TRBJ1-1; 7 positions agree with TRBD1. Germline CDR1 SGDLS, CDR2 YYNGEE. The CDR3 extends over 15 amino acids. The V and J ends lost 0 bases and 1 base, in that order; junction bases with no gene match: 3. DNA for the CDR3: TGTGCCAGCAGCGTAGTGCCAGGGGGGAACACTGAAGCTTTCTTT. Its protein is CASSVVPGGNTEAFF.

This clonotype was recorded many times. The CDR3: CASSVTVSGGPTGELFF. CDR3 in DNA: TGTGCCAGCAGCGTAACGGTCTCAGGCGGACCTACCGGGGAGCTGTTTTTT. The chain is built from TRBV9 and TRBJ2-2; D ambiguous. Germline V lookup: CDR1 SGDLS, CDR2 YYNGEE. The germline V and J ends were trimmed by 1 base and 5 bases, with 18 bases remaining between them. The CDR3 length is 17 residues.

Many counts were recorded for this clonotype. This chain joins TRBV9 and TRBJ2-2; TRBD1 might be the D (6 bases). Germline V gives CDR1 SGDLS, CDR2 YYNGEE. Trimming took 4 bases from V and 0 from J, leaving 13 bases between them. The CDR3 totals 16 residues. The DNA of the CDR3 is TGTGCCAGCAGCTACTCCGGGACAACGAACACCGGGGAGCTGTTTTTT. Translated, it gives CASSYSGTTNTGELFF.

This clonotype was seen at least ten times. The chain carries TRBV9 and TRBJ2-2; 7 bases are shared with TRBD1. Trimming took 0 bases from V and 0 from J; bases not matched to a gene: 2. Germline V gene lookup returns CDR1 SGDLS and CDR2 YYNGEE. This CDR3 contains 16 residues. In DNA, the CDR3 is TGTGCCAGCAGCGTAGCCCAGGGGGCGAACACCGGGGAGCTGTTTTTT. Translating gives CASSVAQGANTGELFF.

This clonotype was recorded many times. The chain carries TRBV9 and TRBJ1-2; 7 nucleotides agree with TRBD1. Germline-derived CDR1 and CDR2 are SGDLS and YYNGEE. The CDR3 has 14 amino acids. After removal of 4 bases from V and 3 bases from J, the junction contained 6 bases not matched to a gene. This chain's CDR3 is CASSIQGNDYGYTF. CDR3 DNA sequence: TGTGCCAGCAGCATACAGGGGAACGACTATGGCTACACCTTC.

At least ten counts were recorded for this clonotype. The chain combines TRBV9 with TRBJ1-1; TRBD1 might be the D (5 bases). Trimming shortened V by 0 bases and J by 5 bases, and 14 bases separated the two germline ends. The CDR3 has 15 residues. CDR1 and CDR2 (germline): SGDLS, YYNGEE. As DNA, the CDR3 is TGTGCCAGCAGCGTAGCTGTCGGGGGTAGGACTGAAGCTTTCTTT. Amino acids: CASSVAVGGRTEAFF.